This T cell receptor (beta chain) was profiled in a study of vaccination and CD4 T cells after COVID-19. The Oncomine TCR Beta short-read assay was applied to DNA of cultured CD4+ T cells. MiXCR was run by TCRdb on the PCR reads, yielding one entry per CDR3 protein. Of roughly 12,000 distinct CDR3 sequences listed, 25% to 35% are singletons. CDR1 LNHDA and CDR2 SQIVND come from the germline V gene (reference sequence). This CDR3 is 14 amino acids long. V shed 6 bases and J shed 5 bases, with 16 bases lying between them. The treatment: approximately 9-day PBMC culture with coronavirus spike peptide pools or control peptides (ViraFEST assay). This clonotype was recorded a few times. The antigen is unknown.

The material sequenced was CD4+ T cells from blood, cultured in vitro, taken before SARS-CoV-2 vaccination. This receptor was taken from a human donor who received a COVID-19 vaccine. The chain employs TRBV19 and TRBJ2-5; D is unresolved. CDR3 protein: CASSRINERETQYF. DNA of the CDR3: TGTGCCAGTAGCCGGATCAATGAAAGGGAGACCCAGTACTTC.